The rows below give T cell receptor beta chains drawn from one sample of a study of glioma-infiltrating T cells. MiXCR, run by TCRdb on the multiplex PCR reads, gives a single entry per CDR3 protein. The sample yields around 190,000 distinct CDR3 sequences, 43% seen once. Sequenced: glioma tissue, nonneoplastic brain tissue, or PBMCs (not recorded which). These receptors were taken from a human donor with low-grade glioma or glioblastoma, undergoing nonglioma brain surgery, or in good health (not recorded which). Both conserved end residues are part of each CDR3. A D gene is named only where the DNA matches it firmly. A row's size may be missing; if present it is once, few, many or a size class.

CDR3 DNA,CDR3 protein,clone size,V gene,J gene,D gene
TGCGCCAGCAGACCGGACAGCTCGGGTAATGAGCAGTTCTTC,CASRPDSSGNEQFF,few,TRBV5-1,TRBJ2-1,NA
TGTGCCAGCAGATCCGACGGGACCTCTGGAAACACCATATATTTT,CASRSDGTSGNTIYF,many,TRBV28,TRBJ1-3,NA
TGTGCCAGCAGTTTACCTGGACAGTTCACCGGGGAGCTGTTTTTT,CASSLPGQFTGELFF,NA,TRBV12-3/TRBV12-4,TRBJ2-2,NA
TGTGCCAGCCAGACAGGGGATGCATCCTACGAGCAGTACTTC,CASQTGDASYEQYF,many,TRBV2,TRBJ2-7,TRBD1
TGTGCCAGCAGTTTAGAGACCGGGGAGCTGTTTTTT,CASSLETGELFF,many,TRBV28,TRBJ2-2,NA
TGTGCCAGTAGTATGGTCCTGAATGAGAATGAAAAACTGTTTTTT,CASSMVLNENEKLFF,few,TRBV19,TRBJ1-4,NA
TGCAGTGGCTCTGTGGGAGGGCCAGGGGAGCAGTACTTC,CSGSVGGPGEQYF,NA,TRBV20-1,TRBJ2-7,TRBD2
TGTGCCAGCAGTTTATGGTTGAATCAGCCCCAGCATTTT,CASSLWLNQPQHF,many,TRBV27,TRBJ1-5,NA
TGTGCCAGCAACCACAGGGGGCCTGGGGCCAACGTCCTGACTTTC,CASNHRGPGANVLTF,many,TRBV6-1,TRBJ2-6,TRBD1
TGTGCCAGCTCACCACGGGCCCTCACTGGAAACACCATATATTTT,CASSPRALTGNTIYF,many,TRBV18,TRBJ1-3,NA
TGTGCCACCAGCAGAGACAGGGGCGCGGGGCAGTACTTC,CATSRDRGAGQYF,many,TRBV15,TRBJ2-7,NA
TGCAGCGTTCGGACCGCCAAAAACATTCAGTACTTC,CSVRTAKNIQYF,NA,TRBV29-1,TRBJ2-4,NA
TGCAGTGCTAGAGTACCCGGGGGAAGTGGCTACACCTTC,CSARVPGGSGYTF,many,TRBV20-1,TRBJ1-2,NA
TGTGCCAGTACACTGGCCGGCACTGAAGCTTTCTTT,CASTLAGTEAFF,many,TRBV2,TRBJ1-1,NA
TGCAGCGTTGAAGGGACAGTTCCAGATACGCAGTATTTT,CSVEGTVPDTQYF,few,TRBV29-1,TRBJ2-3,NA
TGTGCCAGCAGTGAAGCAGGAAATGAGCAGTTCTTC,CASSEAGNEQFF,many,TRBV6-1,TRBJ2-1,NA
TGTGCCAGCAGCGTGGACAGCAATCAGCCCCAGCATTTT,CASSVDSNQPQHF,many,TRBV7-2,TRBJ1-5,NA
TGCAGTGCCCGCAGCGGGAGTATCGGTGGTGAGCAGTTCTTC,CSARSGSIGGEQFF,many,TRBV20-1,TRBJ2-1,TRBD2
TGTGCCAGCATTTCTTCCAGGTCGAGCAATCAGCCCCAGCATTTT,CASISSRSSNQPQHF,NA,TRBV6-1,TRBJ1-5,NA
TGTGGCAGTAGTTACAGCGGGTCCTCCTACAATGAGCAGTTCTTC,CGSSYSGSSYNEQFF,once,TRBV27,TRBJ2-1,NA
TGTGCCAGCAGCTTAGTACTAGTCTCAGATACGCAGTATTTT,CASSLVLVSDTQYF,many,TRBV7-2,TRBJ2-3,NA
TGCAGCGTCACTTCCTCACTGAACACTGAAGCTTTCTTT,CSVTSSLNTEAFF,NA,TRBV20-1,TRBJ1-1,NA
TGCGCCAGCAGCCGAGAGACAGGGCCCTACGAGCAGTACTTC,CASSRETGPYEQYF,few,TRBV4-1,TRBJ2-7,TRBD1
TGCAGTGCTCCTCTCGCCGGGAGCAATGAGCAGTTCTTC,CSAPLAGSNEQFF,many,TRBV20-1,TRBJ2-1,NA
TGTGCCAGTAGCATCGGACAGGGGGAAGAGGAAAAACTGTTTTTT,CASSIGQGEEEKLFF,many,TRBV19,TRBJ1-4,TRBD1
TGTGCCAGCAGTGGGACTAGCGGCTACGAGCAGTACTTC,CASSGTSGYEQYF,few,TRBV2,TRBJ2-7,TRBD2
TGTGCCAGCAGCTCCGGACTAGCGACGTACCGTCAAGAGACCCAGTACTTC,CASSSGLATYRQETQYF,NA,TRBV11-1,TRBJ2-5,TRBD2
TGCAGTGCTAGTGGAGGCCCCAATGAGCAGTTCTTC,CSASGGPNEQFF,many,TRBV20-1,TRBJ2-1,NA
TGTGCCACCCATGGCCGCGCTAACTATGGCTACACCTTC,CATHGRANYGYTF,few,TRBV15,TRBJ1-2,NA
TGTGCCAGCAGTTTAGCGCCGGGACAGGCCTACAATGAGCAGTTCTTC,CASSLAPGQAYNEQFF,NA,TRBV27,TRBJ2-1,TRBD1
TGTGCCATCAGTGACGGGGAGCTTCAGCAGTACTTC,CAISDGELQQYF,NA,TRBV28,TRBJ2-7,NA
TGTGCCAGCAGCTTCACAGGGAAAGAGACCCAGTACTTC,CASSFTGKETQYF,many,TRBV11-3,TRBJ2-5,NA
TGTGCCGTCAAAGCGGGGGGTGCAGATACGCAGTATTTT,CAVKAGGADTQYF,NA,TRBV10-3,TRBJ2-3,TRBD2
TGTGCCAGCAGTACTGGTAGCGGGCCTCACAATGAGCAGTTCTTC,CASSTGSGPHNEQFF,many,TRBV25-1,TRBJ2-1,TRBD2
TGTGCCAGCAGTAGGGGACAGGAACAATACAATGAGCAGTTCTTC,CASSRGQEQYNEQFF,few,TRBV12-3/TRBV12-4,TRBJ2-1,TRBD1
TGTGCCAGCGGGGAATCGGTGGCCCGTGAGCAGTTCTTC,CASGESVAREQFF,NA,TRBV14,TRBJ2-1,NA
TGTGCCAGCAGCTCGATTCCAGCGGGAGGGCCATTGACAGATACGCAGTATTTT,CASSSIPAGGPLTDTQYF,NA,TRBV7-9,TRBJ2-3,TRBD2
TGCAGCGTTGCAGGGGCCGAGCAGTACTTC,CSVAGAEQYF,few,TRBV29-1,TRBJ2-7,NA
TGTGCCAGCAGTGAATTTAGCGGGAGGGCCAGTGAGCAGTTCTTC,CASSEFSGRASEQFF,NA,TRBV2,TRBJ2-1,TRBD2
TGCATCGTTGTCACTACTCCCCGACGCGGGGTAGCTTTCTTT,CIVVTTPRRGVAFF,once,TRBV29-1,TRBJ1-1,NA
TGTACCAGCAGTAAAAATAGACTAGCGGGAGGCCCGGTGGAGAATGAGCAGTTCTTC,CTSSKNRLAGGPVENEQFF,NA,TRBV6-2/TRBV6-3,TRBJ2-1,TRBD2
TGTGCCGGCTCGACTAGCATCTACAATGAGCAGTTCTTC,CAGSTSIYNEQFF,few,TRBV2,TRBJ2-1,TRBD2
TGTGCCAGCAGCCAAGTAAGCCCGAACACTGAAGCTTTCTTT,CASSQVSPNTEAFF,few,TRBV4-2,TRBJ1-1,NA
TGTGCCAGCAGCTCCACTAGCGGGAGTGACTACGAGCAGTACTTC,CASSSTSGSDYEQYF,NA,TRBV5-6,TRBJ2-7,TRBD2
TGTGCCAGAACCAGAATTACCGGGTGGAACACCGGGGAGCTGTTTTTT,CARTRITGWNTGELFF,once,TRBV6-1,TRBJ2-2,NA
TGTGCCGGCAGACCGTATGGCTACACCTTC,CAGRPYGYTF,NA,TRBV6-7,TRBJ1-2,NA
TGCAGTGCTAGTAGGAGGGGCAAGAATCAGCCCCAGCATTTT,CSASRRGKNQPQHF,many,TRBV20-1,TRBJ1-5,NA
TGTGCCAGCAGCCCGTCCCGAGATACGCAGTATTTT,CASSPSRDTQYF,many,TRBV7-9,TRBJ2-3,NA
TGTGCCAGTAGTATACAGGGCACAGATACGCAGTATTTT,CASSIQGTDTQYF,NA,TRBV19,TRBJ2-3,NA
TGTGCCATCAGTGTGTCTCCGTCAAACGGTGACGGCTACACCTTC,CAISVSPSNGDGYTF,NA,TRBV10-3,TRBJ1-2,NA
TGTGCCAGCAGTGACGGGACAGCAAGAAGCTCTGGGGACAACGTCCTGACTTTC,CASSDGTARSSGDNVLTF,NA,TRBV25-1,TRBJ2-6,TRBD1
TGTGCCATCAGCCTCTTAGCGGGAGGGGCGAAGGAGACCCAGTACTTC,CAISLLAGGAKETQYF,once,TRBV3-1,TRBJ2-5,TRBD2
TGTGCCAGCAGGTTGGGCAGCCCCACGCACGAGCAGTACTTC,CASRLGSPTHEQYF,many,TRBV28,TRBJ2-7,NA
TGCGCCAGCAGCTTGGGGACAGGGGGCACTGAAGCCTTCTTT,CASSLGTGGTEAFF,NA,TRBV5-1,TRBJ1-1,TRBD1
TGTGCCAGCAGCGAGGGGGTCTACGTCACCGGGGAGCTGTTTTTT,CASSEGVYVTGELFF,few,TRBV7-2,TRBJ2-2,NA
TGTGCCAGAAGCGGGACCACAGATACGCAGTATTTT,CARSGTTDTQYF,NA,TRBV6-1,TRBJ2-3,TRBD2